This T cell receptor (beta chain) was sequenced for a study of T cells after yellow fever vaccination. Study-wide findings and caveats: Overlap between CD4 and CD8 compartments was detected for a small share of clonotypes.

TCR cDNA, made by 5'RACE template switching, carried an added universal primer site and UMIs. TCRdb redid the calling of the 5' RACE reads with MiXCR, one entry per CDR3 protein. The sample includes about 99,000 distinct CDR3 sequences, roughly 6% of them seen just once. The table lists this clonotype with a few counts. The antigen remains undetermined. Material: CD8+ T cells sorted from PBMCs, obtained 10 days after the yellow fever booster vaccination. The clonotype originates from a man aged 18 to 29 who received the YFV17D yellow fever vaccine.

The CDR3 DNA reads as TGTGCCAGCAGCTTAGTAGTGACAGGGCATTCACCCCTCCACTTT. Its translation: CASSLVVTGHSPLHF. The gene calls are TRBV7-2 and TRBJ1-6; 7 nucleotides match TRBD1. Trimming took 1 base from V and 8 from J; bases not matched to a gene: 5. The CDR3 is 15 amino acids. In germline, CDR1 is SGHTA, CDR2 FQGNSA.